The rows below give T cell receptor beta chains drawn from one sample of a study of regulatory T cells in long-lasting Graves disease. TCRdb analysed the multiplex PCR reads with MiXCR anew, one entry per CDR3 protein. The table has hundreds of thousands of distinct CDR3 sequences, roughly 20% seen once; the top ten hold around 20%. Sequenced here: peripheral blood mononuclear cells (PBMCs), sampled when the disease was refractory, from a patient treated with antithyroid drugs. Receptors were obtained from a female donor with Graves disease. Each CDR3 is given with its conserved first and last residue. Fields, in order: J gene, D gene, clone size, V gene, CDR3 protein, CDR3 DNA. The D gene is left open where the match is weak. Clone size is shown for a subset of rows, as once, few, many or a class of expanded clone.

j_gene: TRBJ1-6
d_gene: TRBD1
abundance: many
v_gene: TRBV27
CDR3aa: CASTIQGRNSPLHF
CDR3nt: TGTGCCAGCACCATACAGGGGAGAAATTCACCCCTCCACTTT

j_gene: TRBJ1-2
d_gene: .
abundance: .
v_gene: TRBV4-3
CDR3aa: CASSQDLGVPGYTF
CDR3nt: TGCGCCAGCAGCCAAGATTTAGGGGTCCCTGGCTACACCTTC

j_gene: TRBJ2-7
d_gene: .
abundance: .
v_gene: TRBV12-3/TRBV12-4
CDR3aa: CASSLTEGTREQYF
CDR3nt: TGTGCCAGCAGTTTAACAGAGGGAACGAGGGAGCAGTACTTC

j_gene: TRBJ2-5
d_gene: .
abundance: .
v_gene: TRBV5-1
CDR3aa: CASSLIRGTETQYF
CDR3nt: TGCGCCAGCAGCTTAATCCGGGGGACCGAGACCCAGTACTTC

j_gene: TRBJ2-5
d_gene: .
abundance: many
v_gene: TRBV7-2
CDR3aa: CASSLGRAETQYF
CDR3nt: TGTGCCAGCAGCTTGGGCAGGGCAGAGACCCAGTACTTC

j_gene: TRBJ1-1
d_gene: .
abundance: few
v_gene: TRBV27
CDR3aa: CASSLRGTGPRGTEAFF
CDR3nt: TGTGCCAGCAGTTTAAGGGGAACAGGTCCCCGGGGGACTGAAGCTTTCTTT

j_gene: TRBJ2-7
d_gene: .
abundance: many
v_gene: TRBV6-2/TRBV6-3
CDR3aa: CASSFVDEQYF
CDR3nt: TGTGCCAGCAGTTTCGTTGACGAGCAGTACTTC

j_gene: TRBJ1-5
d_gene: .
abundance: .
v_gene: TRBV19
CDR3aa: CASSMAGNSNQPQHF
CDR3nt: TGTGCCAGTAGTATGGCCGGAAATAGCAATCAGCCCCAGCATTTT

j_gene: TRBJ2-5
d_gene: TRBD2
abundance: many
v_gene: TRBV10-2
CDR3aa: CASSLTSRQETQYF
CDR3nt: TGCGCCAGCAGTCTGACTAGCAGACAAGAGACCCAGTACTTC

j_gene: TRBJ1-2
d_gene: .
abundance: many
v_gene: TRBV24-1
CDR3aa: CATSRTADLPYGYTF
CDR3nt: TGTGCCACCAGTCGGACAGCCGATCTACCCTATGGCTACACCTTC

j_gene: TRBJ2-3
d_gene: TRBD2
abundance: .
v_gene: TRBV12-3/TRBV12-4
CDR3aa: CASSSLADTQYF
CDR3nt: TGTGCCAGCAGTTCACTAGCGGATACGCAGTATTTT

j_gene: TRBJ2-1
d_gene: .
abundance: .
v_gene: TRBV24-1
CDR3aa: CATSDPSGVEQFF
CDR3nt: TGTGCCACCAGTGATCCCTCAGGGGTTGAGCAGTTCTTC

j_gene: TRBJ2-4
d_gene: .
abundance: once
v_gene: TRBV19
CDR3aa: CASSVPEWPDIQYF
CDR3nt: TGTGCCAGTAGTGTCCCCGAGTGGCCGGACATTCAGTACTTC

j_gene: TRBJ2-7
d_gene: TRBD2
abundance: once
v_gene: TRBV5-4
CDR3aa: CASSFGGRVFEQYF
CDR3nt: TGTGCCAGCAGCTTTGGCGGGAGGGTGTTCGAGCAGTACTTC

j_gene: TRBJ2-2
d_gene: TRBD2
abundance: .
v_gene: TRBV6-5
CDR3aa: CASSYSVIGRALPTGELFF
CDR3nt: TGTGCCAGCAGTTACTCGGTTATCGGGAGGGCCTTACCCACCGGGGAGCTGTTTTTT

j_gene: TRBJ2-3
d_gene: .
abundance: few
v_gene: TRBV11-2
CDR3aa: CASSTASPSTDTQYF
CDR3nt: TGTGCCAGCAGCACCGCTAGCCCGAGCACAGATACGCAGTATTTT

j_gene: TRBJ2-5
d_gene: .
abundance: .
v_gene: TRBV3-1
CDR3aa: CASFSGSQETQYF
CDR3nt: TGTGCCAGTTTCTCGGGATCACAAGAGACCCAGTACTTC

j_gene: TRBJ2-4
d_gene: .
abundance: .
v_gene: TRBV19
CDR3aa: CASSIDPAPTSAKNIQYF
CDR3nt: TGTGCCAGTAGTATAGATCCAGCGCCAACCTCGGCCAAAAACATTCAGTACTTC